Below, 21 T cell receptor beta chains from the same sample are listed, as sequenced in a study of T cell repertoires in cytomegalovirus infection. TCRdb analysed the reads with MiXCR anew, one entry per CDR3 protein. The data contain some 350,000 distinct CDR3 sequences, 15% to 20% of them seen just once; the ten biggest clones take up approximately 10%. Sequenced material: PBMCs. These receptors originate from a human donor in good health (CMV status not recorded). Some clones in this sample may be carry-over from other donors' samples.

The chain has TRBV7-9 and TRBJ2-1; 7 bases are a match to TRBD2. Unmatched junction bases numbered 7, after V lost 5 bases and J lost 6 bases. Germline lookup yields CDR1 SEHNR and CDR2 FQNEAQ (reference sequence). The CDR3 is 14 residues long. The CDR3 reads CASSPQGGVNEQFF. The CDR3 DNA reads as TGTGCCAGCAGCCCCCAGGGAGGGGTCAATGAGCAGTTCTTC.

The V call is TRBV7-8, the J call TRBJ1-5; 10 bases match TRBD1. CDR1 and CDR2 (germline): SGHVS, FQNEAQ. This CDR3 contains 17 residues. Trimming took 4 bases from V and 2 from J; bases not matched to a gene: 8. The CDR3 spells CASSSDRGLSGNQPQHF. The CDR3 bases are TGTGCCAGCAGCTCCGACAGGGGGCTGTCGGGCAATCAGCCCCAGCATTTT.

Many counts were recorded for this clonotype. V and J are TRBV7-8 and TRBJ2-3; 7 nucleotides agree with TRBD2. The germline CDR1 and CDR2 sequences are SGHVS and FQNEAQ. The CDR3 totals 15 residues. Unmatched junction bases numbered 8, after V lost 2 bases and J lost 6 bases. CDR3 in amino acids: CASSLWPREGDTQYF. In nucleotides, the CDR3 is TGTGCCAGCAGCTTATGGCCCAGGGAGGGCGATACGCAGTATTTT.

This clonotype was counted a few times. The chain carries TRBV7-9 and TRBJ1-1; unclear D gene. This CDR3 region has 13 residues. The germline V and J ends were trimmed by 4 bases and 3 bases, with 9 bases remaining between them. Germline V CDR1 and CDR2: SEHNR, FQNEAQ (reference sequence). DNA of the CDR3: TGTGCCAGCAGCTCGAACGGAGACACTGAAGCTTTCTTT. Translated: CASSSNGDTEAFF.

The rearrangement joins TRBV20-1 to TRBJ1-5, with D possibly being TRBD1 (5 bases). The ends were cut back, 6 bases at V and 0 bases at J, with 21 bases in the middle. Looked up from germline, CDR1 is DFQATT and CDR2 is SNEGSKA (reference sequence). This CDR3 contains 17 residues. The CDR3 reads CSAKNRKGAYSNQPQHF. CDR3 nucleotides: TGCAGTGCCAAGAACAGGAAGGGTGCATATAGCAATCAGCCCCAGCATTTT.

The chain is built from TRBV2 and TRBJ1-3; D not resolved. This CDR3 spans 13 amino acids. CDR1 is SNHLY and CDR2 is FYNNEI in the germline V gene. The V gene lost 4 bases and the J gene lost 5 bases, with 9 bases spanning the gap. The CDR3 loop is CASSGQTRNTIYF. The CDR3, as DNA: TGTGCCAGCAGTGGCCAGACAAGAAACACCATATATTTT.

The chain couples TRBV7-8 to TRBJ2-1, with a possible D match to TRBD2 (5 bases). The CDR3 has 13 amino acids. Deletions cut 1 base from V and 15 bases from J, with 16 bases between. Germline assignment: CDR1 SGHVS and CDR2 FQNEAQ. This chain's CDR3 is CASSLGAGLEGFF. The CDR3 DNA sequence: TGTGCCAGCAGCTTAGGAGCCGGGCTCGAGGGGTTCTTC.

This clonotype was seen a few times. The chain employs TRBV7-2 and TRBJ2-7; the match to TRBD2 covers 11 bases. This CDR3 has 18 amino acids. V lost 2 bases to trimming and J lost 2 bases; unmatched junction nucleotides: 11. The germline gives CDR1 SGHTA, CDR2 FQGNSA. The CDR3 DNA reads TGTGCCAGCAGCTTATCCTCGGGACTAGCGGCGTTGGCCTACGAGCAGTACTTC. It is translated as CASSLSSGLAALAYEQYF.

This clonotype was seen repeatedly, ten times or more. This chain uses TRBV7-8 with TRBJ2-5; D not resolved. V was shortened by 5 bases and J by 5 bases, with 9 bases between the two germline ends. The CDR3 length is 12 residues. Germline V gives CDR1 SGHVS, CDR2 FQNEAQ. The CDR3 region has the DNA TGTGCCAGCAGCACCTATGGGGAGACCCAGTACTTC. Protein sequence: CASSTYGETQYF.

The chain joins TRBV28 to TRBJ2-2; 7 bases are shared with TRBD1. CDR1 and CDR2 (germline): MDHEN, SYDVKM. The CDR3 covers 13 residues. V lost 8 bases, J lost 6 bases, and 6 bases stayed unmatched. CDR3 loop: CASGDRAPGELFF. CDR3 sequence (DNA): TGTGCCAGCGGAGACAGGGCTCCCGGGGAGCTGTTTTTT. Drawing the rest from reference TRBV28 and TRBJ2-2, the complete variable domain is DVKVTQSSRYLVKRTGEKVFLECVQDMDHENMFWYRQDPGLGLRLIYFSYDVKMKEKGDIPEGYSVSREKKERFSLILESASTNQTSMYLCASGDRAPGELFFGEGSRLTVL.

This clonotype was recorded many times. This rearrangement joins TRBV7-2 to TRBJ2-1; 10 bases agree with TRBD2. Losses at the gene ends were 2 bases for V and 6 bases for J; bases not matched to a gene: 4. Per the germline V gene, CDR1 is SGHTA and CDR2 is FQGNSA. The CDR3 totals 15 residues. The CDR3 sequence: CASSLSSGSFNEQFF. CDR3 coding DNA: TGTGCCAGCAGCTTATCTAGCGGGAGTTTCAATGAGCAGTTCTTC.

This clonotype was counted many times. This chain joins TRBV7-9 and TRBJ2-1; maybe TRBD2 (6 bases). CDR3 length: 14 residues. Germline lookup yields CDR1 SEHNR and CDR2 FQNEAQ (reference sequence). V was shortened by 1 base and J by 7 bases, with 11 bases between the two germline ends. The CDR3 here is CASSLEEGENEQFF. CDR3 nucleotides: TGTGCCAGCAGCTTAGAGGAGGGCGAAAATGAGCAGTTCTTC. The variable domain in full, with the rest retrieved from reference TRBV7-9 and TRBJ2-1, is DTGVSQNPRHKITKRGQNVTFRCDPISEHNRLYWYRQTLGQGPEFLTYFQNEAQLEKSRLLSDRFSAERPKGSFSTLEIQRTEQGDSAMYLCASSLEEGENEQFFGPGTRLTVL.

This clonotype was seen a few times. CDR3 region: CASSRLAGGFEDTQYF. CDR3 nucleotides: TGTGCCAGCAGTAGGCTAGCGGGGGGTTTTGAGGATACGCAGTATTTT. V and J are TRBV5-4 and TRBJ2-3; 11 nucleotides align to TRBD2. CDR1 and CDR2 from the germline V gene are SGHNT and YYREEE (reference sequence). J gave up 6 bases and V 5 bases, and 11 bases lay outside the gene matches. The CDR3 loop spans 16 amino acids.

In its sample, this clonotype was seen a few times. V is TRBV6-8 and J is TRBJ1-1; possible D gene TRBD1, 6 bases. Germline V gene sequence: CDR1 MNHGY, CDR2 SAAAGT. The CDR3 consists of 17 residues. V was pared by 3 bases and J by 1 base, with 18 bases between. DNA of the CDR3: TGTGCCAGCAGTTATCATCCAGGGGCTCCGGGGAACACTGAAGCTTTCTTT. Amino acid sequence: CASSYHPGAPGNTEAFF.

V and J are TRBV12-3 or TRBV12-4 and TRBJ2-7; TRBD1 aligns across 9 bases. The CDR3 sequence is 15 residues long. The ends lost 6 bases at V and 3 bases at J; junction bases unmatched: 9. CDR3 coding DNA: TGTGCCAGCAGCATGACAGGGGGACGACGCTACGAGCAGTACTTC. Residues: CASSMTGGRRYEQYF.

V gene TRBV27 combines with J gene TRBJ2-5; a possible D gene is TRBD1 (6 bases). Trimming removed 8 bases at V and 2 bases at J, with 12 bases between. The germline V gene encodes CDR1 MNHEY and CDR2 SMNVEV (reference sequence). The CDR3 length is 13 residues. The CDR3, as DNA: TGTGCCAGCGCTAGGGGGTCTCAAGAGACCCAGTACTTC. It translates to CASARGSQETQYF.

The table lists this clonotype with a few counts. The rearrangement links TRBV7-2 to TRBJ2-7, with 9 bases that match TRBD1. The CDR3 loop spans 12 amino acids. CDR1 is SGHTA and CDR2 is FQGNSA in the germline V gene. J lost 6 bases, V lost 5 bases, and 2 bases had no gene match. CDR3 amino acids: CASSMDRGEQYF. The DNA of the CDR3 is TGTGCCAGCAGCATGGACAGGGGCGAGCAGTACTTC. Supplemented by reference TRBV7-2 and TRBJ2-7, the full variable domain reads GAGVSQSPSNKVTEKGKDVELRCDPISGHTALYWYRQSLGQGLEFLIYFQGNSAPDKSGLPSDRFSAERTGGSVSTLTIQRTQQEDSAVYLCASSMDRGEQYFGPGTRLTVT.

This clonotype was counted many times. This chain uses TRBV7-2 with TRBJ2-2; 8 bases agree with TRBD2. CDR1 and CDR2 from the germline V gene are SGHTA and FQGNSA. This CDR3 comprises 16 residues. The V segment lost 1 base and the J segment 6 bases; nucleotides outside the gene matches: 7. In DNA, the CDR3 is TGTGCCAGCAGCTTAGTAGCTCTAGCGGGCGCCGGGGAGCTGTTTTTT. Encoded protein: CASSLVALAGAGELFF.

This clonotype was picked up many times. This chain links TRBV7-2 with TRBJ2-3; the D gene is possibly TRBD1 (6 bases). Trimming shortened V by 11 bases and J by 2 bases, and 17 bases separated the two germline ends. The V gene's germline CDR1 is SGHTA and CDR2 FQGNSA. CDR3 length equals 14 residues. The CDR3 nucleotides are TGTGCCGTCCAGCAGGGGCTTTCCACAGATACGCAGTATTTT. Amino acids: CAVQQGLSTDTQYF.

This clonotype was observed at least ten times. Written as DNA, the CDR3 is TGTGCCAGCTGCAAACCGGGACTAGCGGCCGATACGCAGTATTTT. It specifies CASCKPGLAADTQYF. The chain uses TRBV6-1 and TRBJ2-3, with 11 bases identical to TRBD2. V lost 8 bases and J lost 6; bases outside the gene matches: 10. The CDR3 has 15 amino acids. Germline V lookup: CDR1 MNHNS, CDR2 SASEGT.

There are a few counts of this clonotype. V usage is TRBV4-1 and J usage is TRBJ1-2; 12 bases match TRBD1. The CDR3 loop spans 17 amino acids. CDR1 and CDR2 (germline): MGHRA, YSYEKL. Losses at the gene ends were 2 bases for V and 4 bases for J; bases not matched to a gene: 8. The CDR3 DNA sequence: TGCGCCAGCAGCCAACCGGGACAGGGGGCGAGAGGCTATGGCTACACCTTC. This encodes CASSQPGQGARGYGYTF.